Presented here are 5 T cell receptor beta chains from one specimen sequenced in a study of human T cells and chemical hapten exposure. Time point reported: pre-sensitization, week 0. Treatment given: therapeutic diphenylcyclopropenone sensitization with weekly scalp DPC. TCRdb reprocessed the RACE reads via MiXCR and lists one record per CDR3 protein. The repertoire holds 300,000 to 450,000 distinct CDR3 sequences, with 4% to 6% as singletons. The sample consisted of whole blood, taken in connection with sensitization to the hapten diphenylcyclopropenone (DPC). The receptor set was obtained from a woman in her 50s with alopecia areata. Some clones in this sample may be carry-over from other donors' samples.

This clonotype was counted many times. The rearrangement joins TRBV4-3 to TRBJ2-2; D possibly corresponds to TRBD1 (5 bases). The CDR3 loop spans 14 amino acids. Germline V gene data show CDR1 as LGHNA and CDR2 as YSLEER. V lost 0 bases, J lost 6 bases, and 8 bases lay in between. The DNA of the CDR3 is TGCGCCAGCAGCCAAGATAGGGGATCCGGGGAGCTGTTTTTT. This sequence encodes CASSQDRGSGELFF.

This clonotype has just a few counts. The gene calls are TRBV12-3 or TRBV12-4 and TRBJ1-2; TRBD1 matches at 7 bases. The trim removed 3 bases at V and 0 bases at J, leaving 1 base unmatched. The CDR3 is made up of 14 amino acids. The CDR3 loop is CASSFGTANYGYTF. For the CDR3, the DNA is TGTGCCAGCAGTTTCGGGACAGCTAACTATGGCTACACCTTC.

This clonotype appeared a few times. The genes are TRBV25-1 and TRBJ2-3; possible D gene TRBD2, 5 bases. CDR1 and CDR2 from the germline V gene are MGHDK and SYGVNS. Trimming pared 6 bases from V and 2 bases from J, leaving 15 bases between. The CDR3 has 15 amino acids. Written as DNA, the CDR3 is TGTGCCAGCAGGACCCGGCTAGCCTCCACAGATACGCAGTATTTT. Its protein product is CASRTRLASTDTQYF. Based on the CDR3 plus reference TRBV25-1 and TRBJ2-3, the full variable domain is EADIYQTPRYLVIGTGKKITLECSQTMGHDKMYWYQQDPGMELHLIHYSYGVNSTEKGDLSSESTVSRIRTEHFPLTLESARPSHTSQYLCASRTRLASTDTQYFGPGTRLTVL.

This clonotype was counted ten times or more. This rearrangement joins TRBV5-5 to TRBJ2-7; D is possibly TRBD1 (6 bases). The CDR3 runs 15 residues. Germline assignment: CDR1 SGHKS and CDR2 YYEKEE (reference sequence). The V gene lost 4 bases and the J gene lost 3 bases, with 17 bases spanning the gap. CDR3 amino acids: CASSPGPDRNYEQYF. CDR3 DNA sequence: TGTGCCAGCAGCCCTGGGCCGGACAGAAACTACGAGCAGTACTTC. The variable domain in full, completed from reference TRBV5-5 and TRBJ2-7, reads DAGVTQSPTHLIKTRGQQVTLRCSPISGHKSVSWYQQVLGQGPQFIFQYYEKEERGRGNFPDRFSARQFPNYSSELNVNALLLGDSALYLCASSPGPDRNYEQYFGPGTRLTVT.

In its sample, this clonotype was seen many times. The V gene is TRBV5-1, the J gene TRBJ2-7; 12 bases fit TRBD2. In germline, CDR1 is SGHRS, CDR2 YFSETQ. V shed 4 bases and J 0 bases; nucleotides not matched to a gene: 8. The CDR3 runs 17 residues. As DNA, the CDR3 is TGCGCCAGCAGCCGCACTACTAGCGGGGGGACCTCCTACGAGCAGTACTTC. Residues: CASSRTTSGGTSYEQYF.